The sequence of this T cell receptor (beta chain) was determined in a study of CD8+ T cells in alopecia areata. Isolated RNA was reverse transcribed into cDNA used as the sequencing template. Assay used: immunoSEQ multiplex PCR; TCRdb lists only in-frame clones, some missing. The profile shows around 29,000 clones, about three fifths of them singletons. Study-level findings and limits: Possibly because of HLA-related factors, TCR sharing was less clear across patients than in mice. Clonality exceeded that of normal scalp in lesional scalp, most notably in alopecia totalis/universalis. Sequencing of scalp samples also includes resident alphabeta T cells from normal skin.

In the case of this clone: Its antigen is not known.

The CDR3 covers 16 residues. Germline V gene sequence: CDR1 SGHRS, CDR2 YFSETQ. V was shortened by 3 bases and J by 7 bases, with 20 bases between the two germline ends. Individuals with alopecia areata gave both lesional scalp punch biopsies and peripheral blood for collection. The V and J genes are TRBV5-1 and TRBJ2-1; the D call may be TRBD1 or TRBD2 (5 bases each). Material for sequencing was NKG2D-high CD8+ T cells sorted from blood. The TCR originated in a human donor with alopecia areata. Here the CDR3 DNA reads TGCGCCAGCAGCTCAACGCCCGGGACCTGGGGTAATGAGCAGTTCTTC. This translates into CASSSTPGTWGNEQFF.